This TCR beta chain was sequenced during a study of shared clonotypes between healthy human individuals. General study points: Several donors held around 5% of naive CD4 clonotypes in common. Only blood was sampled; tissue repertoires likely differ.

As defined, naive CD8 cells were CD45RO-negative and positively selected for CCR7, with terminally differentiated effector memory CD45RA+ cells excluded. V was pared by 4 bases and J by 6 bases, with 11 bases between. Germline CDR1 and CDR2: LGHNA and YSLEER. This CDR3 has 13 residues. Comments on this clone: Its specificity is unknown.

Assay runs were performed at deep level. Profiling relied on immunoSEQ multiplex PCR, and the TCRdb table lists in-frame clones only, not all of them. The table includes about 700,000 clones, 92% detected once. V is TRBV4-3 and J is TRBJ2-3, with a tentative D call TRBD2 (6 bases). Specimen: naive CD8+ T cells sorted from blood. The TCR sequence derives from a man aged 30-40 years in good health. CDR3 in amino acids: CASSPTRGDTQYF. In DNA form, the CDR3 reads TGCGCCAGCAGCCCGACCCGGGGGGATACGCAGTATTTT.